This is a list of T cell receptor beta chains from one sample in a study of blood T cell repertoires in COVID-19. Produced via immunoSEQ multiplex PCR; TCRdb's table is partial and in-frame only. The table has roughly 250,000 clones, approximately 83% seen once. The material sequenced was PBMCs or T cells enriched from blood (not recorded which). These receptors were taken from a woman aged 40 to 50 with acute COVID-19. The CDR3 runs from the conserved cysteine through the conserved F or W. The order of the fields is CDR3 DNA, CDR3 protein, D gene, J gene, clone size, V gene. A D gene is named only where the DNA matches it firmly. Some rows have no size entry. The others give once, few or many, or a class for an expanded clone.

TGCGCCTCGGTTTCATTTGCGACAAATGAGCAGTTCTTC	CASVSFATNEQFF	-	TRBJ2-1	-	TRBV4-1
TGCGCCAGCAGCTTGGCAGGGGGCCCCACAGATACGCAGTATTTT	CASSLAGGPTDTQYF	TRBD1	TRBJ2-3	-	TRBV5-1
TGCGCCAGCAGTAGGGGGCAGGGCTACAATGAGCAGTTCTTC	CASSRGQGYNEQFF	TRBD1	TRBJ2-1	-	TRBV5-1
TGTGCCAGCAGCCGACCCGGGACTCCCAGATACGAGCAGTACTTC	CASSRPGTPRYEQYF	-	TRBJ2-7	few	TRBV7-9
TGCAGCGTTGAGTCACAGGATTCCTACAATGAGCAGTTCTTC	CSVESQDSYNEQFF	-	TRBJ2-1	-	TRBV29-1
TGTGCCAGCAGTGTTCTAGCGGCCGCCGGCACCGGGGAGCTGTTTTTT	CASSVLAAAGTGELFF	TRBD2	TRBJ2-2	-	TRBV2
TGTGCCACCAGCAAAGGACACTTGGGCACTGAAGCTTTCTTT	CATSKGHLGTEAFF	-	TRBJ1-1	-	TRBV15
TGTGCCAGCAGAAGAGTCCGCGCAACTAATGAAAAACTGTTTTTT	CASRRVRATNEKLFF	-	TRBJ1-4	-	TRBV7-2
TGTGCCAGCAGCTGGGGGCTGGAAGAAAGGACAGATACGCAGTATTTT	CASSWGLEERTDTQYF	-	TRBJ2-3	-	TRBV5-6
TGTGCCAGCTCACCCCTACAGGGGGCAGACTATGGCTACACCTTC	CASSPLQGADYGYTF	TRBD1	TRBJ1-2	-	TRBV18
TGTGCCACCAGCAGAGAATCGGGGGACGAAGCTTTCTTT	CATSRESGDEAFF	-	TRBJ1-1	few	TRBV15
TGTGCCAGCAGCCAAGACCTGGACAGAGGCTTTAGGGATACGCAGTATTTT	CASSQDLDRGFRDTQYF	-	TRBJ2-3	-	TRBV3-1/TRBV3-2
TGTGCCTGGAGTGTTGTGGCAAGCAATCAGCCCCAGCATTTT	CAWSVVASNQPQHF	-	TRBJ1-5	once	TRBV30
TGTGCCAGTAGTTCAAAACGGGACAGGGGAAGCCCCTACAATGAGCAGTTCTTC	CASSSKRDRGSPYNEQFF	TRBD1	TRBJ2-1	-	TRBV19
TGCAGCGTCAAGGGACAGGGGACCACTGAAGCTTTCTTT	CSVKGQGTTEAFF	TRBD1	TRBJ1-1	-	TRBV29-1
TGTGCCAGCAGCGCCCTCCCCGGCGGTATTAATGAAAAACTGTTTTTT	CASSALPGGINEKLFF	-	TRBJ1-4	-	TRBV9
TGTGCCAGCAGCGGGGGGACAGGGGTCAATGAGCAGTTCTTC	CASSGGTGVNEQFF	TRBD1	TRBJ2-1	-	TRBV9
TGCAGCGTGGACAGAGACACAGATACGCAGTATTTT	CSVDRDTDTQYF	-	TRBJ2-3	-	TRBV29-1
TGTGCCAGTAGTATTGGACTGCAAGAGACCCAGTACTTC	CASSIGLQETQYF	-	TRBJ2-5	-	TRBV19
TGTGCCAGCAGCGACAACCCGACTAGCGGGGGGGAGACCCAGTACTTC	CASSDNPTSGGETQYF	TRBD2	TRBJ2-5	-	TRBV7-8
TGTGCCAGCAGCTTAGGTCCAGCGGGAGTAAATGAGCAGTTCTTC	CASSLGPAGVNEQFF	TRBD2	TRBJ2-1	-	TRBV7-9
TGTGCCAGCAGTAGCACAGGATTTCAGAACACTGAAGCTTTCTTT	CASSSTGFQNTEAFF	-	TRBJ1-1	once	TRBV6-5
TGTGCCACGGGACAGGGGAATTCACCCCTCCACTTT	CATGQGNSPLHF	TRBD1	TRBJ1-6	once	TRBV19
TGTGCCAGCAGCTTGGGGGAGTACCCCTACGAGCAGTACTTC	CASSLGEYPYEQYF	-	TRBJ2-7	-	TRBV5-8
TGTGCCAGCAGCCAAGACAGGGCGGATGAGCAGTTCTTC	CASSQDRADEQFF	-	TRBJ2-1	once	TRBV3-1/TRBV3-2
TGTGCCAGCAGTTTGGGGACAGGGGGAAGTGAGCAGTTCTTC	CASSLGTGGSEQFF	TRBD1	TRBJ2-1	-	TRBV27
TGTGCCAGCAGCTGGGGACAGAGAAACTACGAGCAGTACTTC	CASSWGQRNYEQYF	TRBD1	TRBJ2-7	-	TRBV6-5
TGTGCCAGCAGTGAAGCGGCTCCCGGGGCTTTCTTT	CASSEAAPGAFF	-	TRBJ1-1	-	TRBV6-1
TGTGCCAGCAGTCGTGAATGGGCGGGAGGAAGGGATACGCAGTATTTT	CASSREWAGGRDTQYF	TRBD2	TRBJ2-3	many	TRBV27
TGTGCCAGCTCACCAGAGAACAGGGGGCATGAGCAGTTCTTC	CASSPENRGHEQFF	TRBD1	TRBJ2-1	-	TRBV18
TGTGCCAGCAGTGGGAGGGGGAACACTGAAGCTTTCTTT	CASSGRGNTEAFF	-	TRBJ1-1	-	TRBV2
TGCGCCAGCAGTTCCGGGACAGGGGCCAAGAACACTGAAGCTTTCTTT	CASSSGTGAKNTEAFF	TRBD1	TRBJ1-1	-	TRBV5-1
TGCGCCAGCAGCACGACAGGGGCCCATAATTCACCCCTCCACTTT	CASSTTGAHNSPLHF	TRBD1	TRBJ1-6	-	TRBV5-1
TGCGCCAGCAGCCAAGTTCCGACGGGAGCGGCTGGGGCCAACGTCCTGACTTTC	CASSQVPTGAAGANVLTF	-	TRBJ2-6	-	TRBV4-1
TGTGCCAGCAGTCGGGACTTGGGAGGAGGGTCCAAAAACATTCAGTACTTC	CASSRDLGGGSKNIQYF	-	TRBJ2-4	-	TRBV3-1/TRBV3-2
TGTGCCAGCAGCGCTGGGACAGAATACTATGGCTACACCTTC	CASSAGTEYYGYTF	TRBD1	TRBJ1-2	-	TRBV7-9
TGTGCCAGCAGCCCACGACAGGGTGGAAATAGCAATCAGCCCCAGCATTTT	CASSPRQGGNSNQPQHF	TRBD1	TRBJ1-5	-	TRBV7-8
TGTGCCACCAGCAGGGACAGCCACTCTGGAAACACCATATATTTT	CATSRDSHSGNTIYF	-	TRBJ1-3	-	TRBV15
TGTGCCAGCAGCTTAGGAGGGTCGAGGTGGGAGGTGACTGAAGCTTTCTTT	CASSLGGSRWEVTEAFF	-	TRBJ1-1	once	TRBV11-3
TGTGCCAGCAGCTTACCTAGCGGGAGGGCCGGCACCAACACAGATACGCAGTATTTT	CASSLPSGRAGTNTDTQYF	TRBD2	TRBJ2-3	-	TRBV7-2
TGTGCCAGTAGTATAGGTAGCGGGAAAGCCAAAAACATTCAGTACTTC	CASSIGSGKAKNIQYF	TRBD2	TRBJ2-4	-	TRBV19
TGTGCCAGCAGCACCAGACAGACCTTCACCTACGAGCAGTACTTC	CASSTRQTFTYEQYF	-	TRBJ2-7	-	TRBV3-1/TRBV3-2
TGTGCCAGTAGTACCCCGGGACAGGGGGAGAAAAGTGGCTACACCTTC	CASSTPGQGEKSGYTF	TRBD1	TRBJ1-2	-	TRBV19
TGCGCCAGCAGCCAAGAAGCGGGAGCGCCCGGGGAGCTGTTTTTT	CASSQEAGAPGELFF	TRBD2	TRBJ2-2	-	TRBV4-1
TGTGCCAGCAGCCAATTATCCTCCGGGAGGCTGGACGAGCAGTACTTC	CASSQLSSGRLDEQYF	TRBD2	TRBJ2-7	-	TRBV7-9